Listed here are 2 T cell receptor beta chains from one sample, sequenced in a study of neurological immune-mediated disorders. TCRdb called the 5' RACE reads again in MiXCR, with one record for every CDR3 protein. The sample contains almost 30,000 distinct CDR3 sequences, 9% to 14% of which appear only once. The material sequenced was PBMCs. These receptors came from a woman aged 55 to 70 in good health.

The sample holds many counts of this clonotype. The rearrangement uses TRBV19 and TRBJ1-5; a weak D match, TRBD1 (6 bases). Germline V CDR1 and CDR2: LNHDA, SQIVND (reference sequence). V was cut by 6 bases and J by 0 bases, with 12 bases left in between. This CDR3 spans 15 amino acids. The CDR3 DNA sequence: TGTGCCAGTAGGCCCCAGGGGACTAGCAATCAGCCCCAGCATTTT. Translation gives CASRPQGTSNQPQHF. The full variable domain, rest sourced from reference TRBV19 and TRBJ1-5, is DGGITQSPKYLFRKEGQNVTLSCEQNLNHDAMYWYRQDPGQGLRLIYYSQIVNDFQKGDIAEGYSVSREKKESFPLTVTSAQKNPTAFYLCASRPQGTSNQPQHFGDGTRLSIL.

On this clonotype itself: The junction departs from the called germline gene at one end, perhaps through a read error. The CDR3 DNA sequence: TGTGCCAGCAGCCCCGGTGTGGTGGCCGGGGAGCTTTTTTTT. It specifies CASSPGVVAGELFF. This chain connects TRBV3-1 to TRBJ2-2; D perhaps matches TRBD2 (5 bases). The V gene's germline CDR1 is LGHDT and CDR2 YNNKEL (reference sequence). This CDR3 contains 14 residues.